The 32 T cell receptor beta chains reported below all come from one sample, sequenced in a study of early T cells in non-severe SARS-CoV-2 infection. TCRdb re-analysed the 5' RACE reads in MiXCR, keeping a single row per CDR3 protein. The sample has under 55,000 distinct CDR3 sequences, 11% seen once. The sequenced sample was whole blood. All receptors derive from an adult who was a healthcare worker with PCR-confirmed SARS-CoV-2 infection or an uninfected control (not recorded which).

This clonotype showed up many times. The J gene is TRBJ2-7, the V gene TRBV20-1, with TRBD2 identical over 7 bases. CDR1 is DFQATT, CDR2 SNEGSKA, per germline (reference sequence). V trimming: 4 bases; J trimming: 2 bases; junction bases outside the gene matches: 11. The CDR3 totals 15 residues. CDR3 amino acids: CSAKMASGVPYEQYF. Written as DNA, the CDR3 is TGCAGTGCTAAGATGGCTAGCGGTGTGCCCTACGAGCAGTACTTC.

This clonotype was found a few times. The chain recombines TRBV28 with TRBJ2-7, with 8 bases that match TRBD1. After removal of 6 bases from V and 0 bases from J, the junction contained 4 bases not matched to a gene. Germline CDR1 reads MDHEN; CDR2 reads SYDVKM. This CDR3 is 14 amino acids long. CDR3 loop: CASSPGGISYEQYF. The CDR3 nucleotides are TGTGCCAGCAGCCCAGGGGGCATCTCCTACGAGCAGTACTTC.

The CDR3 coding sequence is TGTGCCAGCAGCGTAGAGTTCTCCCATGAGCAGTTCTTC. Residues: CASSVEFSHEQFF. This chain joins TRBV9 and TRBJ2-1; unclear D gene. Germline V lookup: CDR1 SGDLS, CDR2 YYNGEE. Trimming left V 0 bases short and J 8 bases short, with 9 bases between. The CDR3 loop spans 13 amino acids.

This clonotype was observed many times. The J gene is TRBJ2-7, the V gene TRBV20-1; no definite D call. This CDR3 region has 13 residues. V shed 3 bases and J shed 1 base, with 10 bases lying between them. From germline, CDR1 is DFQATT and CDR2 SNEGSKA (reference sequence). The CDR3 DNA sequence: TGCAGTGCTAGGAAGGGCGCGTCCTACGAGCAGTACTTC. This gives the protein CSARKGASYEQYF.

This chain connects TRBV29-1 to TRBJ2-3; D is ambiguous. Germline CDR1 SQVTM, CDR2 ANQGSEA. The CDR3 loop spans 14 amino acids. V was cut by 4 bases and J by 0 bases, with 11 bases left in between. The CDR3, as DNA: TGCAGCGTTGCGGAAGCGTCTAGCACAGATACGCAGTATTTT. Translated: CSVAEASSTDTQYF.

At least ten counts were recorded for this clonotype. The chain couples TRBV4-2 to TRBJ2-7, with D perhaps matching TRBD1 (5 bases). Germline values: CDR1 LGHNA, CDR2 YNFKEQ. Trimming took 4 bases from V and 2 from J, leaving 18 bases between them. The CDR3 is made up of 16 amino acids. CDR3 amino acids: CASSLLPMGQTYEQYF. CDR3 DNA sequence: TGTGCCAGCAGCCTACTCCCCATGGGGCAGACCTACGAGCAGTACTTC.

This clonotype was picked up many times. This CDR3 reads CSVGQGLNTEAFF. The CDR3 nucleotides read TGCAGCGTTGGACAGGGGTTAAACACTGAAGCTTTCTTT. V and J are TRBV29-1 and TRBJ1-1; 8 bases align to TRBD1. Germline-derived CDR1 and CDR2 are SQVTM and ANQGSEA. With 4 bases clipped from V and 2 bases from J, the junction kept 3 bases outside the gene matches. The CDR3 extends over 13 amino acids.

In the case of this clonotype: A clone one base away is much larger, so this may be a read error. This rearrangement joins TRBV6-5 to TRBJ1-2, with D perhaps matching TRBD1 (5 bases). Germline V gene data show CDR1 as MNHEY and CDR2 as SVGAGI. CDR3 length: 13 residues. Trimming stripped 6 bases from V and 6 bases from J, with 14 bases between. This CDR3 reads CASSIGQANGYTF. CDR3 sequence (DNA): TGTGCCAGCAGCATCGGACAAGCAAATGGCTACACCTTC.

There are a few counts of this clonotype. V usage is TRBV5-5 and J usage is TRBJ2-7; D not resolved. Trimming stripped 5 bases from V and 6 bases from J, with 12 bases between. Germline V gene lookup returns CDR1 SGHKS and CDR2 YYEKEE (reference sequence). The CDR3 runs 12 residues. Here the CDR3 reads CASSTTTAEQYF. CDR3 DNA sequence: TGTGCCAGCAGTACCACGACCGCCGAGCAGTACTTC.

The table lists this clonotype with many counts. The chain links TRBV20-1 to TRBJ2-2, with D possibly called TRBD1 or TRBD2 (5 bases each). V dropped 3 bases and J dropped 5 bases, with 10 bases sitting between them. The CDR3 is 13 amino acids. CDR1 and CDR2 (germline): DFQATT, SNEGSKA (reference sequence). In nucleotides, the CDR3 is TGCAGTGCTAGCGACAGAGGGACCGGGGAGCTGTTTTTT. This gives the protein CSASDRGTGELFF.

This clonotype was seen ten or more times. This chain connects TRBV4-2 to TRBJ2-1, with 12 bases lining up with TRBD2. The V gene end was trimmed by 7 bases and the J gene end by 9 bases; junction bases not matched to a gene: 13. Per germline, CDR1 LGHNA and CDR2 YNFKEQ. This CDR3 contains 16 residues. CDR3 in DNA: TGTGCCAGCAACCCGGCCCCGACTAGCGGGAGTAGTGAGCAGTTCTTC. Residues: CASNPAPTSGSSEQFF.

V usage is TRBV12-3 or TRBV12-4 and J usage is TRBJ2-7; 10 bases are a match to TRBD2. Unmatched junction bases numbered 2, after V lost 6 bases and J lost 3 bases. This CDR3 spans 13 amino acids. The CDR3 region has the DNA TGTGCCAGCAGACTAGCGGGATACTACGAGCAGTACTTC. Translating gives CASRLAGYYEQYF.

This clonotype has at least ten counts. This chain uses TRBV20-1 with TRBJ2-1, with unresolved D. Germline-derived CDR1 and CDR2 are DFQATT and SNEGSKA (reference sequence). The CDR3 consists of 12 residues. V lost 4 bases, J lost 10 bases, and 14 bases lay in between. DNA for the CDR3: TGCAGTGCTACTTTTCCGGTAGGGGAGCAGTTCTTC. This codes for CSATFPVGEQFF.

This clonotype was seen repeatedly, ten times or more. This chain links TRBV6-2 or TRBV6-3 with TRBJ2-2; 7 bases map to TRBD1. The CDR3 is made up of 14 amino acids. The germline V gene encodes CDR1 MNHEY and CDR2 SVGEGT. Losses at the gene ends were 6 bases for V and 5 bases for J; bases not matched to a gene: 6. CDR3 DNA sequence: TGTGCCAGCAGGAAGACAGGGTCAACCGGGGAGCTGTTTTTT. Protein sequence: CASRKTGSTGELFF.

The gene calls are TRBV28 and TRBJ2-7, with 10 bases fitting TRBD1. CDR3 length equals 16 residues. CDR1 is MDHEN and CDR2 is SYDVKM in the germline V gene. V lost 1 base, J lost 5 bases, and 8 bases stayed unmatched. This CDR3 is CASSLSRDRGVHEQYF. CDR3 DNA: TGTGCCAGCAGTTTATCCAGGGACAGGGGTGTTCACGAGCAGTACTTC.

This clonotype came up a few times. V gene TRBV29-1 combines with J gene TRBJ2-7; either TRBD1 or TRBD2 may supply D (5 bases each). V was clipped by 7 bases and J by 5 bases, with 18 bases between them. The CDR3 loop spans 13 amino acids. Germline V lookup: CDR1 SQVTM, CDR2 ANQGSEA. The CDR3 is CSAAGAQNHEQYF. For the CDR3, the DNA is TGCAGCGCCGCCGGGGCGCAGAACCACGAGCAGTACTTC.

The sample holds many counts of this clonotype. The rearrangement links TRBV28 to TRBJ2-7; a weak D match, TRBD2 (5 bases). Germline V gene lookup returns CDR1 MDHEN and CDR2 SYDVKM. The CDR3 has 15 amino acids. The V end was cut by 3 bases, the J end by 5 bases, with 17 bases between. CDR3 sequence reads: CASSFSEGGRNEQYF. The DNA for the CDR3 is TGTGCCAGCAGTTTCAGCGAGGGCGGTAGGAACGAGCAGTACTTC.

This clonotype has at least ten counts. CDR3 sequence (DNA): TGTGCCAGCAGCTTGACGAGCGGTAGCACAGATACGCAGTATTTT. Protein: CASSLTSGSTDTQYF. J is TRBJ2-3 and V is TRBV7-3; a possible D gene is TRBD2 (5 bases). From germline, CDR1 is SGHTA and CDR2 FQGTGA. The CDR3 spans 15 residues. The V end was cut by 3 bases, the J end by 0 bases, with 10 bases between.

The genes are TRBV7-4 and TRBJ1-1, with 9 bases that match TRBD1. Germline CDR1 and CDR2: SGHVT and SQSDAQ. V dropped 2 bases and J dropped 3; count of bases not matched to a gene: 7. The CDR3 is made up of 16 amino acids. The CDR3 loop reads CASSLPGQGMDTEAFF. The CDR3 bases are TGTGCCAGCAGCTTACCGGGACAGGGCATGGACACTGAAGCTTTCTTT.

The V and J genes are TRBV5-6 and TRBJ2-2; weak D call: TRBD2 (6 bases). Germline-derived CDR1 and CDR2 are SGHDT and YYEEEE. This CDR3 comprises 16 residues. Trimming removed 3 bases at V and 4 bases at J, with 16 bases between. CDR3 residues: CASSSPAGRGTGELFF. CDR3 bases: TGTGCCAGCAGCTCCCCGGCGGGACGGGGCACCGGGGAGCTGTTTTTT.

In this sample, this clonotype turned up many times. The CDR3 sequence: CAWSVPPWAFF. In DNA, the CDR3 is TGTGCCTGGAGTGTACCCCCCTGGGCTTTCTTT. This sequence joins TRBV30 and TRBJ1-1; D is ambiguous. The CDR3 has 11 residues. Trimming stripped 0 bases from V and 11 bases from J, with 10 bases between. CDR1 GTSNPN and CDR2 SVGIG come from the germline V gene (reference sequence).

This clonotype has ten or more counts. The V and J genes are TRBV27 and TRBJ2-1, with D maybe TRBD1 (7 bases). Trimming removed 3 bases from V and 3 bases from J, with 9 bases in between. This CDR3 spans 14 amino acids. In germline, CDR1 is MNHEY, CDR2 SMNVEV (reference sequence). CDR3 residues: CASSFQGGYNEQFF. In DNA, the CDR3 is TGTGCCAGCAGTTTCCAGGGGGGCTACAATGAGCAGTTCTTC.

This clonotype was recorded at least ten times. The rearrangement uses TRBV3-1 and TRBJ2-1; D perhaps matches TRBD2 (6 bases). This CDR3 contains 17 residues. The V end was cut by 6 bases, the J end by 3 bases, with 21 bases between. Germline V CDR1 and CDR2: LGHDT, YNNKEL (reference sequence). The CDR3 sequence is CASSLGLRRPFYNEQFF. Written as DNA, the CDR3 is TGTGCCAGCAGTCTGGGACTCCGCCGGCCCTTCTACAATGAGCAGTTCTTC.

This clonotype was observed a few times. The chain uses TRBV7-2 and TRBJ1-5; no reliable D call. In germline, CDR1 is SGHTA, CDR2 FQGNSA. The CDR3 has 17 residues. Trimming pared 4 bases from V and 2 bases from J, leaving 18 bases between. As DNA, the CDR3 is TGTGCCAGCAGCTCTTATTTCGGCACCTCCGGCAATCAGCCCCAGCATTTT. It translates to CASSSYFGTSGNQPQHF. Combining the CDR3 with reference TRBV7-2 and TRBJ1-5 gives the whole variable domain GAGVSQSPSNKVTEKGKDVELRCDPISGHTALYWYRQSLGQGLEFLIYFQGNSAPDKSGLPSDRFSAERTGGSVSTLTIQRTQQEDSAVYLCASSSYFGTSGNQPQHFGDGTRLSIL.

This clonotype was observed many times. CDR3 region: CAWSVSRTSAQYF. The CDR3 coding sequence is TGTGCCTGGAGTGTGTCCCGTACGAGTGCCCAGTACTTC. V gene TRBV30 combines with J gene TRBJ2-5; D remains unclear. The CDR3 is made up of 13 amino acids. Germline CDR1 GTSNPN, CDR2 SVGIG (reference sequence). V dropped 0 bases and J dropped 9 bases, with 14 bases sitting between them.

This clonotype showed up many times. The chain links TRBV27 to TRBJ1-1; D is unclear. Per germline, CDR1 MNHEY and CDR2 SMNVEV (reference sequence). The CDR3 runs 13 residues. Trimming left V 6 bases short and J 4 bases short, with 12 bases between. CDR3 DNA sequence: TGTGCCAGCAGCCAACCTGGGTTCACTGAAGCTTTCTTT. It encodes CASSQPGFTEAFF.

Only a few counts were recorded for this clonotype. The chain carries TRBV7-2 and TRBJ2-7, with TRBD1 matching over 7 bases. This CDR3 comprises 13 residues. V dropped 5 bases and J dropped 5; count of bases not matched to a gene: 6. Germline loops: CDR1 SGHTA, CDR2 FQGNSA. The CDR3 DNA is TGTGCCAGCAGCCGACAGGGAAAGGACGAGCAGTACTTC. Translated, it gives CASSRQGKDEQYF.

J is TRBJ2-3 and V is TRBV7-6, with 7 bases matching TRBD1. The CDR3 totals 15 residues. CDR1 is SGHVS, CDR2 FNYEAQ, per germline. Trimming cost V 2 bases and J 1 base; bases outside gene matches: 3. DNA for the CDR3: TGTGCCAGCAGCTTAAGACAGGGAGGCACAGATACGCAGTATTTT. The encoded protein is CASSLRQGGTDTQYF.

This clonotype was seen only a few times. This chain connects TRBV7-3 to TRBJ2-3; tentatively, D is TRBD1 (6 bases). Germline CDR1 SGHTA, CDR2 FQGTGA. Trimming took off 5 bases at V and 4 bases at J, with 13 bases between the two ends. The CDR3 sequence is 14 residues long. CDR3: CASSPTQGADTQYF. Here the CDR3 DNA reads TGTGCCAGCAGCCCAACACAGGGAGCAGATACGCAGTATTTT.

The V and J genes are TRBV12-3 or TRBV12-4 and TRBJ2-3; D could derive from TRBD1 or TRBD2 (5 bases each). This CDR3 spans 14 amino acids. Between the trimmed V and J ends, which lost 7 bases and 2 bases, there was a span of 13 bases. The CDR3, as DNA: TGTGCCAGCATTTCGGGACCTAACACAGATACGCAGTATTTT. This codes for CASISGPNTDTQYF.

In this sample, this clonotype turned up a few times. CDR3 bases: TGTGCCAGCAGACTCGGGGAGACCCAGTACTTC. Residues: CASRLGETQYF. The chain is built from TRBV28 and TRBJ2-5; D is uncertain. The germline CDR1 and CDR2 sequences are MDHEN and SYDVKM. The CDR3 contains 11 residues. Trimming shortened V by 6 bases and J by 5 bases, and 7 bases separated the two germline ends.

On this clonotype itself: It may be a read error: a sequence one base away is much more abundant. The chain has TRBV20-1 and TRBJ1-6; TRBD1 matches at 8 bases. The CDR3 consists of 15 residues. Per germline, CDR1 DFQATT and CDR2 SNEGSKA (reference sequence). The CDR3 reads CSARVPQGANSSLHF. CDR3 coding DNA: TGCAGTGCTAGAGTTCCCCAGGGGGCAAATTCATCCCTCCACTTT.